This T cell receptor (beta chain) was observed in a study of T cell responses to AZD1222 COVID-19 vaccine. Findings of the study overall: No repertoire was sampled before or during the peak T cell response, only after it. Baseline serology detected seropositivity in only 6 or 7 AZD1222 recipients.

A word on this clone: Its antigen is as yet unknown.

The CDR3 contains 18 residues. Germline CDR1 is SGHDN and CDR2 is FVKESK. Losses at the gene ends were 3 bases for V and 4 bases for J; bases not matched to a gene: 17. Profiled with immunoSEQ multiplex PCR; TCRdb holds only in-frame clones, not every one. The table records 150,000 or so clones, approximately 90% of them present only once. The sequences come from peripheral blood, collected 28 days after the second AZD1222 dose. This receptor was identified in an adult who received the AZD1222 COVID-19 vaccine. The chain couples TRBV14 to TRBJ1-1; 7 nucleotides align to TRBD1. The CDR3 spells CASSHPNDRVGRGTEAFF. The CDR3, as DNA: TGTGCCAGCAGCCATCCGAACGACAGGGTCGGTCGAGGCACTGAAGCTTTCTTT.